This record concerns one T cell receptor (beta chain) sequence. RNA in amounts of about 0.5 to 1 ug was reverse transcribed with random hexamers. TCR beta CDR3 was amplified by immunoSEQ multiplex PCR. This amplification extended across 54 Vbeta and 13 Jbeta segments. TCRdb itself ran the immunoSEQ multiplex PCR reads through MiXCR, one entry per CDR3 protein. The top ten hold 0.098% of the sample, which has around 170,000 distinct CDR3 sequences, more than 90% seen once. The data derive from a study of CD8 T cells in Susac syndrome. The sequence was collected from a human donor with Susac syndrome. Sequencing was carried out using CD4+ T cells from PBMCs.

CDR3 residues: CASSSQFEPGSYEQYF. In DNA form, the CDR3 reads TGTGCCAGCAGCTCCCAGTTCGAGCCGGGCTCCTACGAGCAGTACTTC. V is TRBV7-2 and J is TRBJ2-7; D call uncertain. Trimming took 4 bases from V and 0 from J, leaving 16 bases between them. The germline V gene encodes CDR1 SGHTA and CDR2 FQGNSA. The CDR3 contains 16 residues.